The next 13 T cell receptor beta chains were all read from a single sample in a study of T cells in localized non-small cell lung cancer. The protocol was immunoSEQ multiplex PCR, while the TCRdb copy is restricted to in-frame clones and leaves out a portion. The sample records around 26,000 clones, 80% to 95% being singletons. The sequencing here drew on peripheral blood, taken before any cancer treatment. These receptor sequences come from a female donor over 55 with stage II squamous cell lung carcinoma.

The chain is built from TRBV18 and TRBJ1-4; 8 bases are shared with TRBD1. CDR1 and CDR2 (germline): KGHSH, LQKENI. The CDR3 runs to 15 residues. After removal of 3 bases from V and 3 bases from J, the junction contained 3 bases not matched to a gene. CDR3 amino acids: CASSPQTGANEKLFF. The CDR3 DNA reads as TGTGCCAGCTCACCCCAGACAGGGGCTAATGAAAAACTGTTTTTT.

The chain couples TRBV11-2 to TRBJ2-2; 10 bases are a match to TRBD2. Germline CDR1 and CDR2: SGHAT and FQNNGV. This CDR3 is built from 16 residues. V gave up 2 bases and J gave up 3 bases; unmatched junction bases: 3. CDR3 sequence (DNA): TGTGCCAGCAGCTTACTAGCGGGGGCCGACACCGGGGAGCTGTTTTTT. Translated: CASSLLAGADTGELFF.

The V and J genes are TRBV11-3 and TRBJ2-3; D is uncertain. Germline CDR1 reads SGHNT; CDR2 reads YENEEA. The CDR3 runs to 12 residues. Trimming took 5 bases from V and 5 from J, leaving 8 bases between them. Here the CDR3 DNA reads TGTGCCAGCAGCGCCCCAGGAGATACGCAGTATTTT. The encoded protein is CASSAPGDTQYF.

The chain recombines TRBV9 with TRBJ1-6; D call uncertain. The CDR3 runs 13 residues. Trimming cost V 4 bases and J 8 bases, with 10 bases left between them. The germline CDR1 and CDR2 sequences are SGDLS and YYNGEE. CDR3 residues: CASSLQSHSPLHF. CDR3 DNA sequence: TGTGCCAGCAGCTTGCAGTCCCATTCACCCCTCCACTTT.

This clone has a single count. This rearrangement joins TRBV5-1 to TRBJ2-1; D is undetermined. Germline V gives CDR1 SGHRS, CDR2 YFSETQ. Trimming removed 2 bases at V and 6 bases at J, with 6 bases between. The CDR3 consists of 12 residues. The CDR3 loop is CASSFLSNEQFF. CDR3 coding DNA: TGCGCCAGCAGCTTCCTCTCCAATGAGCAGTTCTTC.

The chain is built from TRBV5-3 and TRBJ2-3; 8 bases are a match to TRBD2. TRBV5-3 is placed among ORFs of uncertain function. The CDR3 is 17 amino acids. V was clipped by 4 bases and J by 4 bases; unmatched bases: 14. CDR3 amino acids: CARSGAGGFLRADTQYF. CDR3 bases: TGTGCCAGAAGCGGCGCGGGGGGATTCCTCAGGGCAGATACGCAGTATTTT.

The chain has TRBV29-1 and TRBJ1-1; 9 positions agree with TRBD1. CDR3 length: 13 residues. Germline-derived CDR1 and CDR2 are SQVTM and ANQGSEA. Unmatched junction bases numbered 3, after V lost 6 bases and J lost 1 base. The CDR3 loop is CSVRDRENTEAFF. CDR3 sequence (DNA): TGCAGCGTGAGGGACAGGGAGAACACTGAAGCTTTCTTT.

The V and J genes are TRBV5-3 and TRBJ2-3; D remains unclear. TRBV5-3 is placed among ORFs of uncertain function. The CDR3 extends over 15 amino acids. V gave up 4 bases and J gave up 6 bases, with 18 bases separating them. The CDR3 DNA follows: TGTGCCAGAAGCCCCATCCCCCCCAAGAGGGATACGCAGTATTTT. Protein sequence: CARSPIPPKRDTQYF.

The chain employs TRBV27 and TRBJ2-7; TRBD2 agrees at 11 bases. The CDR3 has 17 residues. J was trimmed by 5 bases and V by 6 bases; bases with no gene match: 15. Germline V gene data show CDR1 as MNHEY and CDR2 as SMNVEV (reference sequence). Here the CDR3 DNA reads TGTGCCAGCAGACCCCTATCACCGACTAGCGGGGACGACGAGCAGTACTTC. Amino acids: CASRPLSPTSGDDEQYF.

J is TRBJ1-2 and V is TRBV6-1, with D unclear. CDR3 length: 14 residues. V shed 6 bases and J shed 0 bases, with 11 bases lying between them. Germline CDR1 MNHNS, CDR2 SASEGT. Here the CDR3 reads CASRLHRTNYGYTF. DNA of the CDR3: TGTGCCAGCAGGCTACATCGAACTAACTATGGCTACACCTTC.

The count of this clone is one. V gene TRBV19 combines with J gene TRBJ2-5, with 7 bases matching TRBD1. The V and J ends lost 5 bases and 3 bases, in that order; junction bases with no gene match: 3. CDR1 and CDR2 (germline): LNHDA, SQIVND (reference sequence). The CDR3 contains 13 residues. The CDR3 protein is CASSSTGEETQYF. The CDR3 nucleotides are TGTGCCAGTAGTTCTACAGGGGAAGAGACCCAGTACTTC.

This clone was seen more than once but under ten times. The J gene is TRBJ2-5, the V gene TRBV29-1; D tentatively reads TRBD1 or TRBD2 (5 bases each). Trimming left V 8 bases short and J 5 bases short, with 21 bases between. The CDR3 runs to 14 residues. Germline V lookup: CDR1 SQVTM, CDR2 ANQGSEA. For the CDR3, the DNA is TGCAGCTTCTCCCCCGGGGCAGGGCGTGAGACCCAGTACTTC. Encoded protein: CSFSPGAGRETQYF.

A single count supports this clone. The CDR3 loop reads CASSLEPTANEQFF. CDR3 nucleotide sequence: TGTGCCAGCAGCTTAGAACCGACGGCCAATGAGCAGTTCTTC. The chain recombines TRBV7-3 with TRBJ2-1; no clear D gene. Germline V gene data show CDR1 as SGHTA and CDR2 as FQGTGA. The CDR3 runs to 14 residues. V lost 2 bases to trimming and J lost 6 bases, with 11 bases between them.